The T cell receptor beta chain described here comes from a study of blood T cell repertoires in COVID-19. Study context: There were acute and convalescent COVID-19 samples, and they came from the United States, Italy and Spain. The cDNA or gDNA used as material had been derived from T cells, B-cell-depleted T cells, or PBMCs.

Source study methods: Amplification from reference gene primers served as the basis for estimated nucleated cell counts. The protocol was immunoSEQ multiplex PCR, while the TCRdb copy is restricted to in-frame clones and leaves out a portion. The V and J calls and the clone size are those of that table, but D and trimming were determined from the DNA. Of 200,000 to 250,000 clones in the sample, 92% are singletons; the top ten hold 0.95% to 1.5%. The germline CDR1 and CDR2 sequences are SGHRS and YFSETQ. The CDR3 length is 14 residues. V lost 0 bases, J lost 7 bases, and 11 bases lay in between. The specimen sequenced was peripheral blood. The gene calls are TRBV5-1 and TRBJ1-5; D not resolved. The source is a man aged 25-40 years with acute or convalescent COVID-19. The CDR3, as DNA: TGCGCCAGCAGCTTGGCCGGCAGCGGGCAGCCCCAGCATTTT. Residues: CASSLAGSGQPQHF.